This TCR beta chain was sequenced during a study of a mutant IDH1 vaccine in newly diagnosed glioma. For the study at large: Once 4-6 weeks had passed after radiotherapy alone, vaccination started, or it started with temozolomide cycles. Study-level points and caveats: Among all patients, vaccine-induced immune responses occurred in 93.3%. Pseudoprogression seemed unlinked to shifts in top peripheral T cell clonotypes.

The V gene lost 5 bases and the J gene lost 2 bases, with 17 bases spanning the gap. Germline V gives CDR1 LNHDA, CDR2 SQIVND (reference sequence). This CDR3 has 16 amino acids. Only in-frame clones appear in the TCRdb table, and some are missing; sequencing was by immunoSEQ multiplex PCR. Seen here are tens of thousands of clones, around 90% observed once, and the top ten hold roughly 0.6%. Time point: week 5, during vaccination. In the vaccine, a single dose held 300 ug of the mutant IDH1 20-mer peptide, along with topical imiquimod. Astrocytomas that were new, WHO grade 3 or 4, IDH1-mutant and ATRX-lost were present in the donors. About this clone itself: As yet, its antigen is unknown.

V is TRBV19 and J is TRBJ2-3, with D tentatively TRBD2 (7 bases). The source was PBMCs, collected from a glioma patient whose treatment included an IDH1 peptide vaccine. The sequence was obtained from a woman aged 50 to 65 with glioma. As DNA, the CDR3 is TGTGCCAGTAGTCTCCAGGGAGGGGGATCCACAGATACGCAGTATTTT. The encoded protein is CASSLQGGGSTDTQYF.